One sample yielded the 19 T cell receptor beta chains listed below, sequenced in a study of blood T cell repertoires in COVID-19. Assay: immunoSEQ multiplex PCR; the TCRdb copy retains only in-frame clones and omits some. The data show 200,000 to 250,000 clones, with about 85% seen just once and 0.98% held by the top ten. Sequencing was performed on peripheral blood. The receptor set was obtained from a man between 35 and 55 years old with acute or convalescent COVID-19.

The V call is TRBV5-1, the J call TRBJ1-4; TRBD1 agrees at 9 bases. Germline assignment: CDR1 SGHRS and CDR2 YFSETQ. Losses at the gene ends were 5 bases for V and 5 bases for J; bases not matched to a gene: 7. CDR3 length equals 15 residues. CDR3 sequence: CASSRTGDENEKLFF. The CDR3 nucleotides read TGCGCCAGCAGTCGGACAGGGGACGAAAATGAAAAACTGTTTTTT.

The chain joins TRBV2 to TRBJ1-1; maybe TRBD1 (5 bases). V shed 7 bases and J shed 5 bases, with 14 bases lying between them. In germline, CDR1 is SNHLY, CDR2 FYNNEI. The CDR3 length is 13 residues. The CDR3 sequence is CASTEEGLTEAFF. The CDR3 DNA reads TGTGCCAGCACCGAGGAGGGGTTGACTGAAGCTTTCTTT.

The chain recombines TRBV30 with TRBJ1-3; 7 bases are a match to TRBD1. Germline CDR1 and CDR2: GTSNPN and SVGIG (reference sequence). The J segment lost 9 bases and the V segment lost 4 bases, leaving 9 bases of the junction unmatched. CDR3 length: 13 amino acids. CDR3 residues: CAWTKTGASTIYF. The CDR3 DNA reads TGTGCCTGGACTAAAACAGGGGCAAGCACCATATATTTT.

V gene TRBV6-5 combines with J gene TRBJ2-5, with 8 bases that match TRBD1. Germline-derived CDR1 and CDR2 are MNHEY and SVGAGI. The V segment lost 6 bases and the J segment 7 bases; nucleotides outside the gene matches: 7. The CDR3 has 13 amino acids. The CDR3 loop is CASSRTGFRTQYF. The DNA of the CDR3 is TGTGCCAGCAGCCGGACAGGGTTTAGGACCCAGTACTTC.

This rearrangement joins TRBV2 to TRBJ2-2; tentative D call: TRBD1 (5 bases). Germline CDR1 reads SNHLY; CDR2 reads FYNNEI. Deletions cut 5 bases from V and 2 bases from J, with 9 bases between. CDR3 size: 14 residues. As DNA, the CDR3 is TGTGCCAGCAGTAGGGGCTTCAACACCGGGGAGCTGTTTTTT. It yields the protein CASSRGFNTGELFF. The variable domain in full, with the rest retrieved from reference TRBV2 and TRBJ2-2, is EPEVTQTPSHQVTQMGQEVILRCVPISNHLYFYWYRQILGQKVEFLVSFYNNEISEKSEIFDDQFSVERPDGSNFTLKIRSTKLEDSAMYFCASSRGFNTGELFFGEGSRLTVL.

As DNA, the CDR3 is TGTGCCAGCAGCTTAGCTCAGGGGCCGGCCGATGAAGCTTTCTTT. Its protein is CASSLAQGPADEAFF. The chain recombines TRBV7-9 with TRBJ1-1; D is perhaps TRBD1 (6 bases). Germline V lookup: CDR1 SEHNR, CDR2 FQNEAQ (reference sequence). Between the trimmed V and J ends, which lost 0 bases and 7 bases, there was a span of 15 bases. CDR3 length equals 15 residues.

This clone has only one observation. The chain recombines TRBV19 with TRBJ1-5; D not resolved. CDR1 is LNHDA and CDR2 is SQIVND in the germline V gene (reference sequence). V gave up 5 bases and J gave up 0 bases, with 20 bases separating them. The CDR3 consists of 18 residues. The CDR3 protein is CASSVQRSLTYSNQPQHF. The CDR3 coding sequence is TGTGCCAGTAGTGTCCAACGGTCACTTACTTATAGCAATCAGCCCCAGCATTTT.

The J gene is TRBJ2-3, the V gene TRBV27; 8 bases are shared with TRBD2. Trimming cost V 5 bases and J 5 bases; bases outside gene matches: 15. Germline V lookup: CDR1 MNHEY, CDR2 SMNVEV (reference sequence). CDR3 size: 17 residues. The CDR3 nucleotides read TGTGCCAGCAGTCCTTTAGCGCGGGGGGCTCTGGAAGATACGCAGTATTTT. This codes for CASSPLARGALEDTQYF.

This chain links TRBV3-1 (or the pseudogene TRBV3-2) with TRBJ2-2; tentatively, D is TRBD1 (6 bases). Germline values: CDR1 LGHDT, CDR2 YNNKEL (reference sequence). V dropped 2 bases and J dropped 0 bases, with 16 bases sitting between them. This CDR3 contains 18 residues. The CDR3 region is CASSQRPLGDTNTGELFF. In DNA form, the CDR3 reads TGTGCCAGCAGCCAACGCCCCCTGGGGGACACGAACACCGGGGAGCTGTTTTTT.

The chain recombines TRBV2 with TRBJ1-1; D ambiguous. The germline CDR1 and CDR2 sequences are SNHLY and FYNNEI. Between the trimmed V and J ends, which lost 4 bases and 1 base, there was a span of 7 bases. The CDR3 is 13 amino acids. The CDR3 nucleotides read TGTGCCAGCAGTGGACACGCGAACACTGAAGCTTTCTTT. It is translated as CASSGHANTEAFF.

This clone was seen more than once but under ten times. The chain employs TRBV6-5 and TRBJ2-7; D is perhaps TRBD2 (6 bases). CDR3 length: 14 amino acids. Trimming removed 6 bases at V and 4 bases at J, with 16 bases between. Germline V CDR1 and CDR2: MNHEY, SVGAGI. CDR3 amino acids: CASSRGSHSYEQYF. The CDR3 DNA reads as TGTGCCAGCAGCCGGGGGAGTCATTCTTACGAGCAGTACTTC.

V usage is TRBV24-1 and J usage is TRBJ2-2, with D possibly being TRBD1 (6 bases). The V gene lost 9 bases and the J gene lost 2 bases, with 15 bases spanning the gap. The CDR3 covers 15 residues. Germline lookup yields CDR1 KGHDR and CDR2 SFDVKD. This chain's CDR3 is CATSPGTPNTGELFF. CDR3 sequence (DNA): TGTGCCACCTCACCCGGGACACCCAACACCGGGGAGCTGTTTTTT.

The genes are TRBV25-1 and TRBJ1-5; D might be TRBD1 (6 bases). Germline V gives CDR1 MGHDK, CDR2 SYGVNS. V lost 6 bases and J lost 6, with 15 bases in between. The CDR3 spans 14 residues. The DNA of the CDR3 is TGTGCCAGCAGATCCCAGGGGATCGGTCAGCCCCAGCATTTT. Amino acids: CASRSQGIGQPQHF.

This chain uses TRBV2 with TRBJ1-1; TRBD1 is a possible D gene (5 bases). The CDR3 is made up of 15 amino acids. The germline V gene encodes CDR1 SNHLY and CDR2 FYNNEI. The germline V and J ends were trimmed by 7 bases and 1 base, with 16 bases remaining between them. The CDR3 sequence: CASTPSGHPNTEAFF. For the CDR3, the DNA is TGTGCCAGCACCCCCAGTGGACACCCGAACACTGAAGCTTTCTTT.

V is TRBV27 and J is TRBJ2-5; 12 nucleotides line up with TRBD2. This CDR3 is built from 16 residues. V dropped 6 bases and J dropped 2; count of bases not matched to a gene: 7. The germline V gene has CDR1 MNHEY and CDR2 SMNVEV (reference sequence). Here the CDR3 DNA reads TGTGCCAGCAGCCGGACTAGCGGGGCTATACAAGAGACCCAGTACTTC. Its translation is CASSRTSGAIQETQYF.

The chain links TRBV5-4 to TRBJ1-4; D might be TRBD1 (6 bases). V was clipped by 5 bases and J by 8 bases, with 22 bases between them. CDR1 and CDR2 (germline): SGHNT, YYREEE (reference sequence). CDR3 length equals 16 residues. In DNA, the CDR3 is TGTGCCAGCAGTCCCGGGGGGCGCGTCGGGCACGAAAAACTGTTTTTT. Its translation: CASSPGGRVGHEKLFF.

The rearrangement joins TRBV7-2 to TRBJ1-1, with 9 nucleotides matching TRBD1. Losses at the gene ends were 5 bases for V and 5 bases for J; bases not matched to a gene: 9. Germline V gene lookup returns CDR1 SGHTA and CDR2 FQGNSA. CDR3 length equals 15 residues. The CDR3: CASSTRDRALTEAFF. The CDR3, as DNA: TGTGCCAGCAGCACCCGGGACAGGGCCCTAACTGAAGCTTTCTTT.

V usage is TRBV18 and J usage is TRBJ2-6; D perhaps matches TRBD1 (5 bases). Trimming stripped 2 bases from V and 0 bases from J, with 5 bases between. Germline V gives CDR1 KGHSH, CDR2 LQKENI. The length of the CDR3 is 15 residues. The CDR3: CASSPDSSGANVLTF. The CDR3 DNA reads TGTGCCAGCTCACCAGACAGCTCTGGGGCCAACGTCCTGACTTTC.

The gene calls are TRBV27 and TRBJ1-1; no clear D gene. The CDR3 totals 14 residues. V lost 6 bases, J lost 4 bases, and 15 bases lay in between. CDR1 MNHEY and CDR2 SMNVEV come from the germline V gene (reference sequence). This chain's CDR3 is CASSLTPMGTEAFF. The CDR3 DNA reads TGTGCCAGCAGCCTGACACCCATGGGCACTGAAGCTTTCTTT.